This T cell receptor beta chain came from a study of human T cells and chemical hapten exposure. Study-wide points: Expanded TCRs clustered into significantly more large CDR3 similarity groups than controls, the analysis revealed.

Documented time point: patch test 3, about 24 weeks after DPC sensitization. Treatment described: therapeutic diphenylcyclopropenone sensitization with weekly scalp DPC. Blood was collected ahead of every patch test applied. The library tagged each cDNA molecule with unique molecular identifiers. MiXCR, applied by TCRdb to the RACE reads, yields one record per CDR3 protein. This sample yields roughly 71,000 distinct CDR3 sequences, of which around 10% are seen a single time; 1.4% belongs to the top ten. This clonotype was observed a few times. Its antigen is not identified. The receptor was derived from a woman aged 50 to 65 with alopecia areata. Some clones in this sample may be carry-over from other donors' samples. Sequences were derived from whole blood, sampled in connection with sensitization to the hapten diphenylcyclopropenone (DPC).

As DNA, the CDR3 is TGCGCCAGCACTGGACTAGCGGGGGATCATTCTAGCACAGATACGCAGTATTTT. It codes for CASTGLAGDHSSTDTQYF. The gene calls are TRBV10-2 and TRBJ2-3, with 13 bases that match TRBD2. The V gene's germline CDR1 is WSHSY and CDR2 SAAADI. The V segment lost 7 bases and the J segment 0 bases; nucleotides outside the gene matches: 10. CDR3 length equals 18 residues.